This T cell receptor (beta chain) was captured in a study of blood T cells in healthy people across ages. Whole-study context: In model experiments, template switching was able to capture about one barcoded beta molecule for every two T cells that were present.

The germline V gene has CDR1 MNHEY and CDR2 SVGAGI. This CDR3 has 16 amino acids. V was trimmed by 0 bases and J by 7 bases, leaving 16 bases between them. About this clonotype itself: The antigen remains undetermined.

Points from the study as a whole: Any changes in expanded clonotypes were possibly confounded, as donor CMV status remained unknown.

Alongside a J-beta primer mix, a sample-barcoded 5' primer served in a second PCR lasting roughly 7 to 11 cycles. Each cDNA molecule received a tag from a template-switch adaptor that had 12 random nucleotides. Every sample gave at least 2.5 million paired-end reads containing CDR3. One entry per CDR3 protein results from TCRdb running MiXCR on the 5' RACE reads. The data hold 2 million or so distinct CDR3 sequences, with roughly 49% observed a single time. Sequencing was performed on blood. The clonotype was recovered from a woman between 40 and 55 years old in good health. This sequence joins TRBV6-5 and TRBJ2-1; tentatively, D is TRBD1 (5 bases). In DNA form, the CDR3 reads TGTGCCAGCAGTTACTCGGTGACAGAGAATCTAAATGAGCAGTTCTTC. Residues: CASSYSVTENLNEQFF.